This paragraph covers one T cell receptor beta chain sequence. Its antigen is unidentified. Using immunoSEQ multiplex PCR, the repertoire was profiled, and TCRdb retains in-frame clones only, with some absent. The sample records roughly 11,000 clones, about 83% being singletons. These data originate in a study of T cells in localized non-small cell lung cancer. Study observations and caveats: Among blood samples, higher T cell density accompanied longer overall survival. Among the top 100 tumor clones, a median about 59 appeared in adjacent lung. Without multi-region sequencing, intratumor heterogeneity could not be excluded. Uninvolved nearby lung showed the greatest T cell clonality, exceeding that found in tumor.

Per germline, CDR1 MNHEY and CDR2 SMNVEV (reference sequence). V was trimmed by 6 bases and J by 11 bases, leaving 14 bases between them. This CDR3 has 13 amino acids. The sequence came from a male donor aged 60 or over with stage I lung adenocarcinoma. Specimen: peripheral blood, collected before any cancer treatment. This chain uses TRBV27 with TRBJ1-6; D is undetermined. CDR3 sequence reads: CASREGYSAPLHF. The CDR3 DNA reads TGTGCCAGCAGGGAAGGGTATAGTGCACCCCTCCACTTT.